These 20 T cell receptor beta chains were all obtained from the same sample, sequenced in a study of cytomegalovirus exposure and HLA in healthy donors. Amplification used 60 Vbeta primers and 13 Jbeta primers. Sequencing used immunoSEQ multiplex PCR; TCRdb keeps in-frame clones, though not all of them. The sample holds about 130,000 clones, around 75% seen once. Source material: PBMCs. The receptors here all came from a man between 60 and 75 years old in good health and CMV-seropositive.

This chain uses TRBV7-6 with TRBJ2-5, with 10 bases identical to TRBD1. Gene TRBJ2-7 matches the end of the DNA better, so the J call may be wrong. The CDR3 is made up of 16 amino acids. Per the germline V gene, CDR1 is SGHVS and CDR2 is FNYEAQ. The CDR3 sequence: CASSPNYGQGVYEQYF. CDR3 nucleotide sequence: TGTGCCAGCAGCCCGAATTATGGACAGGGGGTCTACGAGCAGTACTTC.

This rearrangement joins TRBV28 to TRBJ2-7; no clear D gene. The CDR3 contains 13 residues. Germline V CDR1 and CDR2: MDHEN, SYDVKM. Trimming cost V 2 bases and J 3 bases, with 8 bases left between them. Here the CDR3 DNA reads TGTGCCAGCAGTTTACCCCCCAACTACGAGCAGTACTTC. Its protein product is CASSLPPNYEQYF.

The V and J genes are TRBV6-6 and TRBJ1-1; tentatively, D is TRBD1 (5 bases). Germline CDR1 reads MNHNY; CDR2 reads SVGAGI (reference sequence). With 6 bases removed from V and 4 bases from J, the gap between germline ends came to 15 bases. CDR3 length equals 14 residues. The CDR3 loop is CASSPQGGITEAFF. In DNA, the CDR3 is TGTGCCAGCAGCCCCCAGGGAGGGATCACTGAAGCTTTCTTT.

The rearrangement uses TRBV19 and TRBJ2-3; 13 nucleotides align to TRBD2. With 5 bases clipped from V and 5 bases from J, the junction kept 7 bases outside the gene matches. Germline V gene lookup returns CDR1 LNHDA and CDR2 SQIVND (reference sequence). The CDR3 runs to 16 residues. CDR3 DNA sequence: TGTGCCAGTAGTGCTACTAGCGGGGGGGCGATAGATACGCAGTATTTT. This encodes CASSATSGGAIDTQYF.

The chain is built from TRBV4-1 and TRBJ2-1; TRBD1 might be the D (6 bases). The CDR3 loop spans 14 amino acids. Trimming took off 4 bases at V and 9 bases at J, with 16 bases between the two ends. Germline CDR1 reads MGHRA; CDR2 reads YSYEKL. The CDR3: CASSLSRGMSEQFF. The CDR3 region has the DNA TGCGCCAGCAGCCTTAGTAGGGGGATGAGTGAGCAGTTCTTC.

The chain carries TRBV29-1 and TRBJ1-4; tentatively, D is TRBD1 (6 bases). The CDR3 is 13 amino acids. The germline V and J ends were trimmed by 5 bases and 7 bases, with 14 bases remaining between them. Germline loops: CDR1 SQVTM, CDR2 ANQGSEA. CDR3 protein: CSVKGGGGEKLFF. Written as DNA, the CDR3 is TGCAGCGTTAAAGGGGGAGGCGGTGAAAAACTGTTTTTT. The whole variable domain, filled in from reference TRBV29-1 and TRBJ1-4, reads SAVISQKPSRDICQRGTSLTIQCQVDSQVTMMFWYRQQPGQSLTLIATANQGSEATYESGFVIDKFPISRPNLTFSTLTVSNMSPEDSSIYLCSVKGGGGEKLFFGSGTQLSVL.

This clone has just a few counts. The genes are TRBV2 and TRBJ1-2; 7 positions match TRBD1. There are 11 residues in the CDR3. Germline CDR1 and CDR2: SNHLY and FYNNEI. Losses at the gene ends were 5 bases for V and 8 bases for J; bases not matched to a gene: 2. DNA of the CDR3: TGTGCCAGCAGTTACAGGGGAGGCTACACCTTC. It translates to CASSYRGGYTF.

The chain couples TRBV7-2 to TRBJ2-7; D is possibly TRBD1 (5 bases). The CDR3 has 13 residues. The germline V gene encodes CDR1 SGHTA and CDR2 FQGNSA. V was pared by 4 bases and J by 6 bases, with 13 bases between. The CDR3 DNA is TGTGCCAGCAGCTCCAATACAGGTACCGAGCAGTACTTC. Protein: CASSSNTGTEQYF.

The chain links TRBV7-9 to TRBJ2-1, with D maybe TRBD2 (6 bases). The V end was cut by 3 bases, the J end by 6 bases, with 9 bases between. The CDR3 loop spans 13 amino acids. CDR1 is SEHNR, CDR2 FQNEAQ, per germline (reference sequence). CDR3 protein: CASSFRSGNEQFF. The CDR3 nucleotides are TGTGCCAGCAGCTTCCGTAGCGGCAATGAGCAGTTCTTC.

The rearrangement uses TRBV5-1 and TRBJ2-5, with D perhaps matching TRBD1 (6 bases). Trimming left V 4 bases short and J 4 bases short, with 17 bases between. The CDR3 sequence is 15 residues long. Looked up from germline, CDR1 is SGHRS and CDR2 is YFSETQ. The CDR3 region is CASSASTGFRETQYF. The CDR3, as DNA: TGCGCCAGCAGCGCATCAACAGGGTTCAGAGAGACCCAGTACTTC. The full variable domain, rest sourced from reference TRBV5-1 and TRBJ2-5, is KAGVTQTPRYLIKTRGQQVTLSCSPISGHRSVSWYQQTPGQGLQFLFEYFSETQRNKGNFPGRFSGRQFSNSRSEMNVSTLELGDSALYLCASSASTGFRETQYFGPGTRLLVL.

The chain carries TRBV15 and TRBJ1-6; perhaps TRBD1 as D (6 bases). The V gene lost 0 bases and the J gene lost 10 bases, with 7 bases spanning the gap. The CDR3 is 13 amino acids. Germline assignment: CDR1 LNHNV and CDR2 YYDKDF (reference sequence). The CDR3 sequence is CATSREGGSPLHF. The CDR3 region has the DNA TGTGCCACCAGCAGAGAAGGGGGATCACCCCTCCACTTT. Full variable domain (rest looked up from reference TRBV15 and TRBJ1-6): DAMVIQNPRYQVTQFGKPVTLSCSQTLNHNVMYWYQQKSSQAPKLLFHYYDKDFNNEADTPDNFQSRRPNTSFCFLDIRSPGLGDTAMYLCATSREGGSPLHFGNGTRLTVT.

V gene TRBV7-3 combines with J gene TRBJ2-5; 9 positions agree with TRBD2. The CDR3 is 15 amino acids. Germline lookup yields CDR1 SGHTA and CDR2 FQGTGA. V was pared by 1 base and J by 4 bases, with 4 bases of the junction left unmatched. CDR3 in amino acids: CASSLSGGEGETQYF. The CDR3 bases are TGTGCCAGCAGCTTAAGCGGGGGGGAAGGAGAGACCCAGTACTTC.

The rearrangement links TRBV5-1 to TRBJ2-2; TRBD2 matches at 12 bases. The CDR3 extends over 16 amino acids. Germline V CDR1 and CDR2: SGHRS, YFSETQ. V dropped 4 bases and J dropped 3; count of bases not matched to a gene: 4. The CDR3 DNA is TGCGCCAGCAGCCGACTAGCGGGGGACCACACCGGGGAGCTGTTTTTT. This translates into CASSRLAGDHTGELFF.

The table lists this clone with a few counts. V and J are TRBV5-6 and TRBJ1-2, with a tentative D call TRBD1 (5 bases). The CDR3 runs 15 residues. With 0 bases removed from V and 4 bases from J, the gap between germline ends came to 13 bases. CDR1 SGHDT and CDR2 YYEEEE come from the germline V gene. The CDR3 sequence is CASSLAGGPLYGYTF. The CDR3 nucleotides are TGTGCCAGCAGCTTGGCCGGGGGACCCCTCTATGGCTACACCTTC. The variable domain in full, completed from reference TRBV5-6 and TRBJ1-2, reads DAGVTQSPTHLIKTRGQQVTLRCSPKSGHDTVSWYQQALGQGPQFIFQYYEEEERQRGNFPDRFSGHQFPNYSSELNVNALLLGDSALYLCASSLAGGPLYGYTFGSGTRLTVV.

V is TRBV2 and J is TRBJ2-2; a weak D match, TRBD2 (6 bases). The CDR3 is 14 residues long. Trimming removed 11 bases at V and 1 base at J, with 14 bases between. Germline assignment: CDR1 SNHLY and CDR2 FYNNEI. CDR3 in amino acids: CAGRESLNTGELFF. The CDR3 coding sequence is TGTGCCGGCCGGGAGTCCCTGAACACCGGGGAGCTGTTTTTT.

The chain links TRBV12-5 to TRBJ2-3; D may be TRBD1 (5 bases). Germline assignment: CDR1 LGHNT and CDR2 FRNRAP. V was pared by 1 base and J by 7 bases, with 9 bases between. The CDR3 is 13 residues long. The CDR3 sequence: CASGLAGNYTQYF. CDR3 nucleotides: TGTGCTAGTGGTTTGGCAGGGAATTATACGCAGTATTTT.

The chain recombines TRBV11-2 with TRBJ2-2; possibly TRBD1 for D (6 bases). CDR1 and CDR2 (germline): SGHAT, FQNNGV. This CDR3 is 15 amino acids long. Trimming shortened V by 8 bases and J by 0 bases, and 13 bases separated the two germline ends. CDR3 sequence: CASVRGSSNTGELFF. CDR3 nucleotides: TGTGCCAGCGTAAGGGGGTCCTCGAACACCGGGGAGCTGTTTTTT.

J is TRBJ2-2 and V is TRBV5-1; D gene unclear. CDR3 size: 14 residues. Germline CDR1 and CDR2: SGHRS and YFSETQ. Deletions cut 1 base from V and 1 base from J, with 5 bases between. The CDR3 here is CASSLIQNTGELFF. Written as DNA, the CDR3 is TGCGCCAGCAGCTTGATTCAGAACACCGGGGAGCTGTTTTTT.

The CDR3 DNA is TGTGCCTGGATACAAGTGAACACTGAAGCTTTCTTT. This codes for CAWIQVNTEAFF. The V call is TRBV30, the J call TRBJ1-1; D gene unclear. V lost 4 bases and J lost 0, with 6 bases in between. The germline V gene has CDR1 GTSNPN and CDR2 SVGIG (reference sequence). This CDR3 contains 12 residues.

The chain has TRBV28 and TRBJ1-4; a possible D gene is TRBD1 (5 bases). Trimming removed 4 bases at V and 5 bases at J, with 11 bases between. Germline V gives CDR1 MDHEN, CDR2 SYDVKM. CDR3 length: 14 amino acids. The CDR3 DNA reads TGTGCCAGCAGTTACCGGGGGGTAAATGAAAAACTGTTTTTT. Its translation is CASSYRGVNEKLFF.